Each of the 25 T cell receptor beta chains below was sequenced from the same sample in a study of neoadjuvant anti-PD-1 for oral cavity cancer. Clones were read by immunoSEQ multiplex PCR, and TCRdb kept only the in-frame ones, dropping some. This sample has over 80,000 clones, with roughly 80% found just once. Sequencing used PBMCs, obtained before nivolumab (anti-PD-1) treatment. Receptor source: a person between 35 and 79 years old with oral cavity squamous cell carcinoma.

The V and J genes are TRBV5-4 and TRBJ2-7, with 10 bases aligning to TRBD2. CDR1 and CDR2 (germline): SGHNT, YYREEE (reference sequence). The CDR3 has 15 residues. V shed 0 bases, J shed 4 bases, and the junction held 4 bases outside the gene matches. CDR3 in DNA: TGTGCCAGCAGCTTGGGAGCGGGAGGGTTGTACGAGCAGTACTTC. It specifies CASSLGAGGLYEQYF.

This clone occurred a few times. The chain has TRBV7-8 and TRBJ2-1; D tentatively reads TRBD1 or TRBD2 (5 bases each). Trimming pared 3 bases from V and 4 bases from J, leaving 13 bases between. Looked up from germline, CDR1 is SGHVS and CDR2 is FQNEAQ. The CDR3 is 15 amino acids. In DNA, the CDR3 is TGTGCCAGCAGCTTGACAGCGGTCCTTTACAATGAGCAGTTCTTC. Its protein product is CASSLTAVLYNEQFF.

This rearrangement joins TRBV5-1 to TRBJ2-3; 8 bases map to TRBD1. This CDR3 spans 16 amino acids. V lost 3 bases to trimming and J lost 3 bases; unmatched junction nucleotides: 9. Looked up from germline, CDR1 is SGHRS and CDR2 is YFSETQ. The DNA of the CDR3 is TGCGCCAGCAGCTCCCGGGGTCAGGGGGCAACAGATACGCAGTATTTT. The encoded protein is CASSSRGQGATDTQYF.

This chain uses TRBV4-1 with TRBJ2-3; D is unclear. CDR1 and CDR2 from the germline V gene are MGHRA and YSYEKL. The CDR3 length is 14 residues. V was shortened by 4 bases and J by 2 bases, with 10 bases between the two germline ends. CDR3 coding DNA: TGCGCCAGCAGCCCGGCGGCTACCACAGATACGCAGTATTTT. Translating it yields CASSPAATTDTQYF.

This rearrangement joins TRBV6-5 to TRBJ2-3, with 11 bases aligning to TRBD1. The CDR3 spans 14 residues. Germline CDR1 is MNHEY and CDR2 is SVGAGI. Trimming cost V 4 bases and J 6 bases; bases outside gene matches: 3. The CDR3 reads CASSWDRGSDTQYF. The CDR3 DNA sequence: TGTGCCAGCAGTTGGGACAGGGGGTCGGATACGCAGTATTTT.

The V call is TRBV5-4, the J call TRBJ2-7, with TRBD1 identical over 9 bases. The CDR3 extends over 14 amino acids. The trim removed 4 bases at V and 2 bases at J, leaving 4 bases unmatched. CDR1 SGHNT and CDR2 YYREEE come from the germline V gene (reference sequence). The CDR3 DNA reads TGTGCCAGCAGCCCGGACAGGGGTCCCTACGAGCAGTACTTC. Translating gives CASSPDRGPYEQYF.

This chain joins TRBV6-5 and TRBJ2-1; the D call may be TRBD1 or TRBD2 (5 bases each). The CDR3 sequence is 14 residues long. The germline CDR1 and CDR2 sequences are MNHEY and SVGAGI. Trimming cost V 2 bases and J 4 bases, with 9 bases left between them. The CDR3 DNA sequence: TGTGCCAGCAGTTACGAGAGGGGATACAATGAGCAGTTCTTC. Translated, it gives CASSYERGYNEQFF.

In the case of this clone: The sample has other DNA sequences that encode this CDR3 too. The rearrangement uses TRBV10-1 and TRBJ1-2; D remains unclear. The V gene's germline CDR1 is WNHNN and CDR2 SYGVQD (reference sequence). This CDR3 is built from 13 residues. Trimming pared 0 bases from V and 2 bases from J, leaving 4 bases between. The CDR3 sequence is CASSESANYGYTF. The CDR3 bases are TGCGCCAGCAGTGAGTCGGCGAACTATGGCTACACCTTC.

The chain carries TRBV29-1 and TRBJ1-2; D gene uncertain. The CDR3 extends over 11 amino acids. V lost 5 bases to trimming and J lost 6 bases, with 10 bases between them. From germline, CDR1 is SQVTM and CDR2 ANQGSEA. The CDR3 DNA is TGCAGCGTTTGGGGAGCGGATGGCTACACCTTC. This codes for CSVWGADGYTF.

The J gene is TRBJ1-2, the V gene TRBV30; the D is unclear. Deletions cut 3 bases from V and 8 bases from J, with 13 bases between. The CDR3 contains 12 residues. Germline CDR1 GTSNPN, CDR2 SVGIG (reference sequence). In DNA form, the CDR3 reads TGTGCCTGGAGGATTGATTCTCCGGGCTACACCTTC. Protein: CAWRIDSPGYTF.

The V and J genes are TRBV6-5 and TRBJ1-1, with unresolved D. The CDR3 is made up of 13 amino acids. The V gene's germline CDR1 is MNHEY and CDR2 SVGAGI. Trimming pared 6 bases from V and 8 bases from J, leaving 16 bases between. DNA for the CDR3: TGTGCCAGCAGCCAGAAGGGTTTAGGGGAAGCTTTCTTT. This encodes CASSQKGLGEAFF.

The rearrangement uses TRBV5-6 and TRBJ2-5; 9 bases line up with TRBD1. The CDR3 length is 14 residues. The germline gives CDR1 SGHDT, CDR2 YYEEEE. Germline trimming cut 3 bases from V and 5 bases from J; bases unmatched to any gene: 5. In DNA form, the CDR3 reads TGTGCCAGCAGCTCCGGGACAGGGATGGAGACCCAGTACTTC. Translation gives CASSSGTGMETQYF. Full variable domain (missing parts from reference TRBV5-6 and TRBJ2-5): DAGVTQSPTHLIKTRGQQVTLRCSPKSGHDTVSWYQQALGQGPQFIFQYYEEEERQRGNFPDRFSGHQFPNYSSELNVNALLLGDSALYLCASSSGTGMETQYFGPGTRLLVL.

V gene TRBV7-3 combines with J gene TRBJ1-2, with TRBD1 as a possible D gene (5 bases). The germline V and J ends were trimmed by 3 bases and 8 bases, with 10 bases remaining between them. The length of the CDR3 is 12 residues. Germline V lookup: CDR1 SGHTA, CDR2 FQGTGA. Here the CDR3 DNA reads TGTGCCAGCAGCTTGGGGGGTCAAGGCTACACCTTC. It encodes CASSLGGQGYTF.

This clone has only a few counts. The V call is TRBV29-1, the J call TRBJ1-4, with D unresolved. The CDR3 sequence is 14 residues long. With 4 bases removed from V and 0 bases from J, the gap between germline ends came to 9 bases. From germline, CDR1 is SQVTM and CDR2 ANQGSEA. CDR3 sequence reads: CSVVEGATNEKLFF. CDR3 nucleotide sequence: TGCAGCGTTGTTGAGGGCGCAACTAATGAAAAACTGTTTTTT.

The genes are TRBV5-6 and TRBJ2-2, with D possibly matching TRBD2 (5 bases). The CDR3 is 16 amino acids. From germline, CDR1 is SGHDT and CDR2 YYEEEE. Trimming cost V 4 bases and J 7 bases, with 20 bases left between them. CDR3 amino acids: CASSRAGLAGGGELFF. The CDR3, as DNA: TGTGCCAGCAGCCGGGCTGGGCTAGCAGGTGGCGGGGAGCTGTTTTTT.

The J gene is TRBJ1-1, the V gene TRBV25-1; a weak D match, TRBD1 (5 bases). The germline V gene has CDR1 MGHDK and CDR2 SYGVNS. The CDR3 has 13 amino acids. V dropped 7 bases and J dropped 1 base, with 10 bases sitting between them. CDR3 sequence: CASTRGGNTEAFF. The CDR3, as DNA: TGTGCCAGCACACGGGGGGGGAACACTGAAGCTTTCTTT.

The chain couples TRBV6-1 to TRBJ1-2; 8 nucleotides line up with TRBD1. The germline V gene has CDR1 MNHNS and CDR2 SASEGT. This CDR3 is built from 13 residues. The J segment lost 8 bases and the V segment lost 4 bases, leaving 6 bases of the junction unmatched. CDR3 nucleotides: TGTGCCAGCAGTGCTGTGGACAGGGTAGGCTACACCTTC. This translates into CASSAVDRVGYTF.

The chain links TRBV30 to TRBJ2-3; perhaps D is TRBD1 or TRBD2 (5 bases each). This CDR3 contains 14 residues. Germline V CDR1 and CDR2: GTSNPN, SVGIG (reference sequence). V was cut by 4 bases and J by 3 bases, with 14 bases left in between. CDR3 loop: CAWTRDLGTDTQYF. CDR3 DNA sequence: TGTGCCTGGACCCGGGACCTGGGGACAGATACGCAGTATTTT. The whole variable domain, filled in from reference TRBV30 and TRBJ2-3, reads SQTIHQWPATLVQPVGSPLSLECTVEGTSNPNLYWYRQAAGRGLQLLFYSVGIGQISSEVPQNLSASRPQDRQFILSSKKLLLSDSGFYLCAWTRDLGTDTQYFGPGTRLTVL.

This chain joins TRBV19 and TRBJ1-1, with D unresolved. The CDR3 is 14 amino acids. CDR1 is LNHDA and CDR2 is SQIVND in the germline V gene (reference sequence). V lost 1 base and J 2 bases, leaving 8 bases between the germline ends. The CDR3 here is CASSIARGNTEAFF. In nucleotides, the CDR3 is TGTGCCAGTAGTATAGCACGGGGAAACACTGAAGCTTTCTTT.

This chain links TRBV4-2 with TRBJ2-1, with TRBD2 as a possible D gene (6 bases). The CDR3 is made up of 19 amino acids. The germline V gene has CDR1 LGHNA and CDR2 YNFKEQ. Trimming cost V 0 bases and J 2 bases, with 20 bases left between them. The CDR3 DNA reads as TGTGCCAGCAGCCAAGATCAAAAACCTTCAAGCGGGCCCTACAATGAGCAGTTCTTC. Amino acid sequence: CASSQDQKPSSGPYNEQFF.

The chain joins TRBV13 to TRBJ1-2; D is unresolved. Germline assignment: CDR1 PRHDT and CDR2 FYEKMQ (reference sequence). The CDR3 loop spans 13 amino acids. V lost 2 bases and J 7 bases, leaving 11 bases between the germline ends. The CDR3 DNA reads TGTGCCAGCAGCTTAAAGGGATTTGCTGGCTACACCTTC. Amino acid sequence: CASSLKGFAGYTF. The complete variable domain, with remaining parts taken from reference TRBV13 and TRBJ1-2, reads AAGVIQSPRHLIKEKRETATLKCYPIPRHDTVYWYQQGPGQDPQFLISFYEKMQSDKGSIPDRFSAQQFSDYHSELNMSSLELGDSALYFCASSLKGFAGYTFGSGTRLTVV.

This rearrangement joins TRBV6-5 to TRBJ2-1; 11 positions match TRBD2. Per the germline V gene, CDR1 is MNHEY and CDR2 is SVGAGI. The CDR3 loop spans 16 amino acids. The trim removed 2 bases at V and 12 bases at J, leaving 12 bases unmatched. The CDR3 loop is CASSYTSGLAAPGQFF. The CDR3 coding sequence is TGTGCCAGCAGTTACACCTCGGGACTAGCGGCCCCCGGGCAGTTCTTC.

The chain's CDR3 is CASSLVAQGGYEQYF. CDR3 bases: TGTGCCAGCAGCTTAGTTGCCCAGGGAGGCTACGAGCAGTACTTC. V gene TRBV7-9 combines with J gene TRBJ2-7; perhaps TRBD2 as D (6 bases). Germline V gene data show CDR1 as SEHNR and CDR2 as FQNEAQ (reference sequence). The CDR3 consists of 15 residues. V shed 1 base and J shed 3 bases, with 13 bases lying between them.

The CDR3 DNA is TGCGCCAGCACCCCCGTGCAATATGGCACAGATACGCAGTATTTT. It encodes CASTPVQYGTDTQYF. The chain is built from TRBV10-2 and TRBJ2-3; D uncertain. The CDR3 extends over 15 amino acids. Looked up from germline, CDR1 is WSHSY and CDR2 is SAAADI. Deletions cut 7 bases from V and 1 base from J, with 15 bases between.

The chain links TRBV5-6 to TRBJ2-7; TRBD2 agrees at 12 bases. V trimming: 3 bases; J trimming: 8 bases; junction bases outside the gene matches: 15. CDR1 and CDR2 from the germline V gene are SGHDT and YYEEEE. CDR3 length: 17 amino acids. This CDR3 reads CASSSVILAGGPIKQYF. DNA of the CDR3: TGTGCCAGCAGCTCCGTAATTCTAGCGGGAGGGCCGATAAAGCAGTACTTC. Supplemented by reference TRBV5-6 and TRBJ2-7, the full variable domain reads DAGVTQSPTHLIKTRGQQVTLRCSPKSGHDTVSWYQQALGQGPQFIFQYYEEEERQRGNFPDRFSGHQFPNYSSELNVNALLLGDSALYLCASSSVILAGGPIKQYFGPGTRLTVT.